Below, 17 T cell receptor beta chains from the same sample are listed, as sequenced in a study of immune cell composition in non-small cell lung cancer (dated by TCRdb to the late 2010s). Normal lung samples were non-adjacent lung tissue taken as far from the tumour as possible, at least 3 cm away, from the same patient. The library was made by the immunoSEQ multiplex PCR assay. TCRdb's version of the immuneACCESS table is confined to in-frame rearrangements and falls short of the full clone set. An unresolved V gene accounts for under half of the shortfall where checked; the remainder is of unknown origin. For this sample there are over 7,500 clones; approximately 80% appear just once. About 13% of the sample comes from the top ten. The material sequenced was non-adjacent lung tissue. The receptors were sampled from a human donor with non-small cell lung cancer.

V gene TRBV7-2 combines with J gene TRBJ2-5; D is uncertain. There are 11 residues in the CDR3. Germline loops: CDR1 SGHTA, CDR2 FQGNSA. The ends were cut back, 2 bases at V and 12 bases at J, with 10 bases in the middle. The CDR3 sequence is CASSLLGPKYF. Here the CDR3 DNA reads TGTGCCAGCAGCTTATTAGGGCCTAAGTACTTC. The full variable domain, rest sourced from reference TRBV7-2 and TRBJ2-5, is GAGVSQSPSNKVTEKGKDVELRCDPISGHTALYWYRQSLGQGLEFLIYFQGNSAPDKSGLPSDRFSAERTGGSVSTLTIQRTQQEDSAVYLCASSLLGPKYFGPGTRLLVL.

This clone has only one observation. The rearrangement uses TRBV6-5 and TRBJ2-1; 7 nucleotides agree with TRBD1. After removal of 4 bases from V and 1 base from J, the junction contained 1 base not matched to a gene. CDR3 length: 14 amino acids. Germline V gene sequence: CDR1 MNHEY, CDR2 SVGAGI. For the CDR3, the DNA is TGTGCCAGCAGTTTCAGGGGGTCCTACAATGAGCAGTTCTTC. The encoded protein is CASSFRGSYNEQFF.

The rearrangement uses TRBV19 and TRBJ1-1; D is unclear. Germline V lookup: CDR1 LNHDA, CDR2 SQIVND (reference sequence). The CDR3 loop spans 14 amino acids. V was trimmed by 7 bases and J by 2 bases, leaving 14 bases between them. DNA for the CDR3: TGTGCCAGTAAACTAGACCCGTACAACACTGAAGCTTTCTTT. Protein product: CASKLDPYNTEAFF.

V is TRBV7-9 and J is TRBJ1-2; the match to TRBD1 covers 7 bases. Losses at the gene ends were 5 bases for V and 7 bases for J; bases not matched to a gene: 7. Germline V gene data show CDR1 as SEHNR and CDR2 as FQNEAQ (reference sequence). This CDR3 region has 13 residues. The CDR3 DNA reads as TGTGCCAGCAGCATCGACAGGGTTGGTGGCTACACCTTC. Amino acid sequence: CASSIDRVGGYTF.

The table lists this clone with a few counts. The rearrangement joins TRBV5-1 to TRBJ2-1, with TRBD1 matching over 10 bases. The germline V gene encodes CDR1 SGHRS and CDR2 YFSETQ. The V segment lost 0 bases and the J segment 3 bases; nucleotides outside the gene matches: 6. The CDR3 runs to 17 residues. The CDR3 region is CASSLAGDRGLYNEQFF. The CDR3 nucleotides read TGCGCCAGCAGCTTGGCGGGGGACAGGGGACTCTACAATGAGCAGTTCTTC. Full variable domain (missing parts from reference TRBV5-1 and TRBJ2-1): KAGVTQTPRYLIKTRGQQVTLSCSPISGHRSVSWYQQTPGQGLQFLFEYFSETQRNKGNFPGRFSGRQFSNSRSEMNVSTLELGDSALYLCASSLAGDRGLYNEQFFGPGTRLTVL.

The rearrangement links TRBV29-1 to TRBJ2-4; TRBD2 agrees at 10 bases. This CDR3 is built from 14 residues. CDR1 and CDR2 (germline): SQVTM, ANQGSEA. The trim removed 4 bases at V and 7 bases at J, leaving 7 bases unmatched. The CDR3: CSVGIAGGGNIQYF. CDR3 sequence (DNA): TGCAGCGTTGGAATAGCGGGGGGCGGGAACATTCAGTACTTC.

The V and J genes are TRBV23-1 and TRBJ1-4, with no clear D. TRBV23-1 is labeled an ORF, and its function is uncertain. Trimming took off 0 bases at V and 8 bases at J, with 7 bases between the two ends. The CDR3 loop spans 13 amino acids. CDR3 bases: TGCGCCAGCAGTCAATCCCTGAGGGAAAAACTGTTTTTT. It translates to CASSQSLREKLFF.

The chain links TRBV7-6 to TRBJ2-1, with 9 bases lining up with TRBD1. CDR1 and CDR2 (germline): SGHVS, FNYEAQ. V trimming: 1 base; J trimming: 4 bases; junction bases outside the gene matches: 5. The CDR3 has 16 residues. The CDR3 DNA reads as TGTGCCAGCAGCTTAGATAACAGGGGGCGATACAATGAGCAGTTCTTC. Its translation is CASSLDNRGRYNEQFF.

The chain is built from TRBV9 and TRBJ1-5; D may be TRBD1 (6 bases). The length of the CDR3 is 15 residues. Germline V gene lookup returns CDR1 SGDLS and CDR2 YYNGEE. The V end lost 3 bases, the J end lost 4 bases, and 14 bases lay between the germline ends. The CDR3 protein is CASSEAGRGNQPQHF. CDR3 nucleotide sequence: TGTGCCAGCAGCGAGGCTGGGAGGGGGAATCAGCCCCAGCATTTT.

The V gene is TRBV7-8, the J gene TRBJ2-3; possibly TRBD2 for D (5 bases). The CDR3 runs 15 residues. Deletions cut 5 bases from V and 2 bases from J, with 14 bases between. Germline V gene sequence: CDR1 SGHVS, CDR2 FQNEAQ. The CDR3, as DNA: TGTGCCAGCAGCCCACGGGGAGTAAACACAGATACGCAGTATTTT. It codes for CASSPRGVNTDTQYF. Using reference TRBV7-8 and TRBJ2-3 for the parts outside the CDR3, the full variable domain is GAGVSQSPRYKVAKRGQDVALRCDPISGHVSLFWYQQALGQGPEFLTYFQNEAQLDKSGLPSDRFFAERPEGSVSTLKIQRTQQEDSAVYLCASSPRGVNTDTQYFGPGTRLTVL.

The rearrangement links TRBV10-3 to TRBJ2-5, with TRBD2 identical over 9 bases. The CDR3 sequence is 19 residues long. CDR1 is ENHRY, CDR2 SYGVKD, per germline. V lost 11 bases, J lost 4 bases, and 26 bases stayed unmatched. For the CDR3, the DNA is TGTGCCTCCAGAGCGTCCGAGAGTCCCAGCGGGGGGAGATCAGAGACCCAGTACTTC. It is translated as CASRASESPSGGRSETQYF.

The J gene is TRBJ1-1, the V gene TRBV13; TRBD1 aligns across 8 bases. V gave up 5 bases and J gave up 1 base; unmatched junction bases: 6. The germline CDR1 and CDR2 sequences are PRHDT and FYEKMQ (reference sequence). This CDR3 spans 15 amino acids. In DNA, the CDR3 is TGTGCCAGCAGCAGCCTGGACAGGGCGAACACTGAAGCTTTCTTT. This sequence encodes CASSSLDRANTEAFF.

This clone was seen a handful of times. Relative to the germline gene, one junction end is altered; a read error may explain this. CDR3 region: CASSQAGANSPLHF. The CDR3 nucleotides read TGCGCCAGCAGCCAAGCCGGGGCGAATTCACCCCTCCACTTT. The gene calls are TRBV5-4 and TRBJ1-6; a weak D match, TRBD1 (5 bases). This CDR3 spans 14 amino acids. Germline V gene lookup returns CDR1 SGHNT and CDR2 YYREEE (reference sequence).

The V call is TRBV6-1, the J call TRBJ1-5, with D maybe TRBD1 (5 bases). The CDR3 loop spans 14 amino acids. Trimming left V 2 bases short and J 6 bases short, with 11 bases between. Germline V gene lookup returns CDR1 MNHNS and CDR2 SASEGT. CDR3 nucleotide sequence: TGTGCCAGCAGTGAACGGGGCTTAGGTCAGCCCCAGCATTTT. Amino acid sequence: CASSERGLGQPQHF.

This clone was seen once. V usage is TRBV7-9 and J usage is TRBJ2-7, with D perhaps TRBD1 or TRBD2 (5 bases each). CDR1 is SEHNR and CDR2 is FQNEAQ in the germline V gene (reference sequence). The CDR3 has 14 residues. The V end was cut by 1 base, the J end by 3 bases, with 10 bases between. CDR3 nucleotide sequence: TGTGCCAGCAGCTTAGAGATGGGGGACTACGAGCAGTACTTC. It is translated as CASSLEMGDYEQYF.

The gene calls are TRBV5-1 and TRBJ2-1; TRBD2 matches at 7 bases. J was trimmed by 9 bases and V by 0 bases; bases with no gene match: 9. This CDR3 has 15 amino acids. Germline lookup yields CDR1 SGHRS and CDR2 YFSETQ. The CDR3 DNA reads TGCGCCAGCAGCTTGGGACTGGCCGGGGGGAGTGAGCAGTTCTTC. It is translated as CASSLGLAGGSEQFF.

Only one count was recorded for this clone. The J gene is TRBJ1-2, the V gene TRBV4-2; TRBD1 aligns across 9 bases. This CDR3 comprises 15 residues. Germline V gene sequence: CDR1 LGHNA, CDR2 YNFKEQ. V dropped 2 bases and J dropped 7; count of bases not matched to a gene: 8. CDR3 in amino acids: CASSQPGTGSPGYTF. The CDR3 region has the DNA TGTGCCAGCAGCCAACCCGGGACAGGGTCCCCTGGCTACACCTTC.